This T cell receptor (beta chain) was identified during a study of blood T cell repertoires in COVID-19. Germline V gene sequence: CDR1 ENHRY, CDR2 SYGVKD. CDR3 length: 15 amino acids. Trimming left V 3 bases short and J 1 base short, with 12 bases between. Profiling relied on immunoSEQ multiplex PCR, and the TCRdb table lists in-frame clones only, not all of them. Of around 300,000 clones listed, around 90% were seen once; the top ten hold less than 3%. The clonotype was recovered from a woman aged 50 to 65 who had recovered from COVID-19. The chain carries TRBV10-3 and TRBJ1-1; D gene uncertain. Input material: PBMCs or T cells enriched from blood (not recorded which). CDR3 sequence: CAISDPGFANTEAFF. The CDR3 DNA is TGTGCCATCAGTGACCCGGGATTCGCGAACACTGAAGCTTTCTTT.